The source of this T cell receptor beta chain is a study of human T cells and chemical hapten exposure. The time point here: patch test 2, 6 weeks after DPC sensitization. Treatment given: therapeutic diphenylcyclopropenone sensitization with weekly scalp DPC. Patients had alopecia, were aged 18 to 70, and were not pregnant. Using its own MiXCR run on the RACE reads, TCRdb lists one record per CDR3 protein. The profile covers about 140,000 distinct CDR3 sequences, with about 10% appearing a single time and approximately 1.3% taken by the ten largest. Study-wide results and caveats: Expanded TCRs were compared with controls, and the expanded TCRs formed significantly more large CDR3 similarity clusters. Positively correlated with patch test score were the counts of PT1 expanded TCRs.

Comments on this clonotype: No antigen is known for it.

Per the germline V gene, CDR1 is MGHDK and CDR2 is SYGVNS. The CDR3 loop spans 12 amino acids. The V end lost 8 bases, the J end lost 8 bases, and 10 bases lay between the germline ends. This chain links TRBV25-1 with TRBJ1-6, with no clear D. Material: whole blood, obtained in connection with sensitization to the hapten diphenylcyclopropenone (DPC). This clonotype was sampled from a woman between 50 and 59 years old with alopecia areata. Some clones in this sample may be carry-over from other donors' samples. In DNA form, the CDR3 reads TGTGCCAGCGGGGTGGCCGATTCACCCCTCCACTTT. Translating it yields CASGVADSPLHF.